This passage covers 17 T cell receptor beta chains from one sample sequenced in a study of blood T cell repertoires in COVID-19. Clones were sequenced by immunoSEQ multiplex PCR, and TCRdb holds only the in-frame ones, with some missing. This table has about 61,000 clones, around nine tenths appearing once. The sequenced sample was peripheral blood. Source of these receptors: a woman aged 50 to 60 with active or convalescent COVID-19.

The CDR3 nucleotides read TGTGCCAGCAGCGTCAGACTAGCGGGAGGGCCCAATGAGCAGTTCTTC. Protein sequence: CASSVRLAGGPNEQFF. V gene TRBV9 combines with J gene TRBJ2-1; 14 bases agree with TRBD2. Germline CDR1 and CDR2: SGDLS and YYNGEE. V was pared by 2 bases and J by 6 bases, with 4 bases of the junction left unmatched. The CDR3 runs to 16 residues. The full variable domain, with the rest looked up from reference TRBV9 and TRBJ2-1, is DSGVTQTPKHLITATGQRVTLRCSPRSGDLSVYWYQQSLDQGLQFLIQYYNGEERAKGNILERFSAQQFPDLHSELNLSSLELGDSALYFCASSVRLAGGPNEQFFGPGTRLTVL.

The CDR3 loop is CASSSETGRSYNEQFF. CDR3 DNA: TGTGCCAGCAGCTCCGAAACAGGGCGGTCGTACAATGAGCAGTTCTTC. The chain links TRBV7-6 to TRBJ2-1; D might be TRBD1 (6 bases). CDR1 is SGHVS and CDR2 is FNYEAQ in the germline V gene. Trimming removed 4 bases from V and 4 bases from J, with 17 bases in between. This CDR3 contains 16 residues. Variable domain in full (rest from reference TRBV7-6 and TRBJ2-1): GAGVSQSPRYKVTKRGQDVALRCDPISGHVSLYWYRQALGQGPEFLTYFNYEAQQDKSGLPNDRFSAERPEGSISTLTIQRTEQRDSAMYRCASSSETGRSYNEQFFGPGTRLTVL.

The chain links TRBV19 to TRBJ2-7, with TRBD2 identical over 7 bases. CDR3 length: 15 amino acids. V was pared by 2 bases and J by 0 bases, with 4 bases of the junction left unmatched. Germline V gives CDR1 LNHDA, CDR2 SQIVND (reference sequence). CDR3 in amino acids: CASSILAAPSYEQYF. The CDR3 DNA reads TGTGCCAGTAGTATACTAGCGGCCCCCTCCTACGAGCAGTACTTC.

The chain employs TRBV27 and TRBJ2-1; 12 bases align to TRBD2. The length of the CDR3 is 15 residues. The junction had 8 bases not matched to a gene; V was cut back by 5 bases and J by 9 bases. Germline V CDR1 and CDR2: MNHEY, SMNVEV (reference sequence). The CDR3 DNA reads as TGTGCCAGCAGTGGAGGACTAGCGGGATTCAGTGAGCAGTTCTTC. Translation: CASSGGLAGFSEQFF.

This chain connects TRBV7-2 to TRBJ1-2, with 11 bases matching TRBD1. The germline V gene encodes CDR1 SGHTA and CDR2 FQGNSA. The CDR3 loop spans 16 amino acids. V gave up 0 bases and J gave up 2 bases; unmatched junction bases: 2. CDR3 loop: CASSLAGDRGNYGYTF. In DNA form, the CDR3 reads TGTGCCAGCAGCTTAGCGGGGGACAGGGGGAACTATGGCTACACCTTC.

This sequence joins TRBV5-1 and TRBJ2-1; D unclear. V shed 6 bases and J shed 7 bases, with 11 bases lying between them. The CDR3 runs 12 residues. CDR1 is SGHRS and CDR2 is YFSETQ in the germline V gene. CDR3 nucleotide sequence: TGCGCCAGCAAATCAGACGGGAATGAGCAGTTCTTC. As protein: CASKSDGNEQFF.

The sample holds one count of this clone. This chain joins TRBV2 and TRBJ2-7; 8 positions agree with TRBD2. Germline V gene lookup returns CDR1 SNHLY and CDR2 FYNNEI. This CDR3 has 15 residues. The trim removed 6 bases at V and 5 bases at J, leaving 12 bases unmatched. In DNA, the CDR3 is TGTGCCAGCAGAGCCTTCGCGGGAGGTGGGGACGAGCAGTACTTC. As protein: CASRAFAGGGDEQYF.

V gene TRBV5-1 combines with J gene TRBJ1-2; D remains ambiguous. Trimming cost V 1 base and J 0 bases, with 7 bases left between them. There are 14 residues in the CDR3. Germline assignment: CDR1 SGHRS and CDR2 YFSETQ. Here the CDR3 reads CASSLTVTNYGYTF. In DNA, the CDR3 is TGCGCCAGCAGCTTGACAGTAACTAACTATGGCTACACCTTC.

The rearrangement uses TRBV10-3 and TRBJ1-5; a weak D match, TRBD1 (6 bases). This CDR3 has 17 amino acids. The germline V and J ends were trimmed by 0 bases and 5 bases, with 17 bases remaining between them. CDR1 and CDR2 from the germline V gene are ENHRY and SYGVKD. CDR3 protein: CAISESEDRGLDQPQHF. The CDR3, as DNA: TGTGCCATCAGTGAGTCGGAGGACAGAGGCTTGGATCAGCCCCAGCATTTT.

The chain joins TRBV10-3 to TRBJ2-2; TRBD2 matches 15 bases. With V trimmed by 6 bases and J by 4 bases, 6 bases remained unmatched. Germline CDR1 reads ENHRY; CDR2 reads SYGVKD. The CDR3 runs 17 residues. The CDR3 sequence: CAIRRTSGRAITGELFF. In nucleotides, the CDR3 is TGTGCCATCAGGCGGACTAGCGGGAGGGCTATCACCGGGGAGCTGTTTTTT.

This chain links TRBV27 with TRBJ2-7, with D possibly TRBD1 on 8 matching bases. The V gene lost 5 bases and the J gene lost 1 base, with 21 bases spanning the gap. The CDR3 loop spans 17 amino acids. Germline V gives CDR1 MNHEY, CDR2 SMNVEV (reference sequence). The CDR3 bases are TGTGCCAGCAGTACCCAGGCGGGGGACAGGCAGTCCTACGAGCAGTACTTC. This translates into CASSTQAGDRQSYEQYF.

This chain joins TRBV6-1 and TRBJ2-7, with 11 nucleotides matching TRBD2. In germline, CDR1 is MNHNS, CDR2 SASEGT. This CDR3 contains 15 residues. V was clipped by 4 bases and J by 7 bases; unmatched bases: 9. CDR3 in amino acids: CASSATTSGSREQYF. Written as DNA, the CDR3 is TGTGCCAGCAGTGCCACTACTAGCGGGAGTCGAGAGCAGTACTTC.

V is TRBV29-1 and J is TRBJ1-6, with D unclear. Per the germline V gene, CDR1 is SQVTM and CDR2 is ANQGSEA. V lost 0 bases, J lost 9 bases, and 12 bases lay in between. The CDR3 runs to 14 residues. In nucleotides, the CDR3 is TGCAGCGTTGAAGAGGGTGCTAGAGGTTCACCCCTCCACTTT. It is translated as CSVEEGARGSPLHF.

The chain has TRBV6-1 and TRBJ2-7, with 10 bases that match TRBD2. V lost 2 bases to trimming and J lost 3 bases; unmatched junction nucleotides: 4. This CDR3 contains 15 residues. Germline-derived CDR1 and CDR2 are MNHNS and SASEGT. The CDR3: CASSERSSGGYEQYF. The CDR3 DNA reads as TGTGCCAGCAGTGAACGGTCTAGCGGGGGCTACGAGCAGTACTTC.

The gene calls are TRBV30 and TRBJ1-6; the D gene is possibly TRBD1 (5 bases). The CDR3 length is 18 residues. Germline CDR1 is GTSNPN and CDR2 is SVGIG (reference sequence). V lost 0 bases and J 7 bases, leaving 22 bases between the germline ends. This CDR3 reads CAWSVGFGRLTANSPLHF. As DNA, the CDR3 is TGTGCCTGGAGTGTAGGATTTGGACGACTGACAGCCAATTCACCCCTCCACTTT.

This clone occurred once. This sequence joins TRBV7-6 and TRBJ2-2; 8 nucleotides align to TRBD1. J was trimmed by 6 bases and V by 4 bases; bases with no gene match: 10. The CDR3 spans 16 residues. The germline gives CDR1 SGHVS, CDR2 FNYEAQ. CDR3 amino acids: CASSYGTGRTAGELFF. CDR3 DNA: TGTGCCAGCAGCTACGGGACAGGCCGGACGGCCGGGGAGCTGTTTTTT.

This clone has more than one count but fewer than ten. J is TRBJ1-4 and V is TRBV5-1, with 7 bases matching TRBD1. This CDR3 is 17 amino acids long. Trimming removed 4 bases from V and 0 bases from J; junction bases left unmatched: 9. CDR1 and CDR2 from the germline V gene are SGHRS and YFSETQ. This chain's CDR3 is CASSSTGDPATNEKLFF. DNA for the CDR3: TGCGCCAGCAGCAGTACAGGGGATCCAGCAACTAATGAAAAACTGTTTTTT.